These 29 T cell receptor beta chains share one sample of origin, sequenced in a study of shared clonotypes between healthy human individuals. TCRdb keeps only in-frame clones here, not all; method: immunoSEQ multiplex PCR. Of fewer than 1.8 million clones in the sample, 98% to 99% were seen once. Sequencing used naive CD4+ T cells sorted from blood. Subset here: CD45RA+ positively selected. Receptors originate from a man aged 25 to 45 in good health.

This chain uses TRBV2 with TRBJ1-2; D call uncertain. Per germline, CDR1 SNHLY and CDR2 FYNNEI. This CDR3 comprises 14 residues. With 0 bases removed from V and 0 bases from J, the gap between germline ends came to 5 bases. As DNA, the CDR3 is TGTGCCAGCAGTGAAGCGAGGGCTAACTATGGCTACACCTTC. This translates into CASSEARANYGYTF.

The genes are TRBV10-1 and TRBJ2-1, with D possibly being TRBD1 (5 bases). The CDR3 runs to 14 residues. Deletions cut 3 bases from V and 7 bases from J, with 13 bases between. CDR1 and CDR2 from the germline V gene are WNHNN and SYGVQD (reference sequence). The CDR3 coding sequence is TGCGCCAGCAGTGACGGCAGGGCGAAGAATGAGCAGTTCTTC. Protein: CASSDGRAKNEQFF.

The chain is built from TRBV6-5 and TRBJ1-5, with D unresolved. The germline gives CDR1 MNHEY, CDR2 SVGAGI. V dropped 3 bases and J dropped 4 bases, with 7 bases sitting between them. The CDR3 has 13 residues. Here the CDR3 reads CASSYIRNQPQHF. The DNA of the CDR3 is TGTGCCAGCAGTTATATAAGGAATCAGCCCCAGCATTTT.

This clone was seen only once. V usage is TRBV29-1 and J usage is TRBJ2-1, with a weak D call TRBD1 (5 bases). The CDR3 totals 13 residues. Trimming removed 6 bases at V and 0 bases at J, with 9 bases between. In germline, CDR1 is SQVTM, CDR2 ANQGSEA. CDR3 bases: TGCAGCGTCCGACAGATCTCCTACAATGAGCAGTTCTTC. Translation gives CSVRQISYNEQFF.

The chain uses TRBV5-5 and TRBJ1-2, with TRBD1 matching over 8 bases. This CDR3 has 17 amino acids. The germline V gene encodes CDR1 SGHKS and CDR2 YYEKEE (reference sequence). V dropped 7 bases and J dropped 4; count of bases not matched to a gene: 18. The CDR3 region has the DNA TGTGCCAGCGGACGAATTATACCCGGGACAGGAATCTATGGCTACACCTTC. This gives the protein CASGRIIPGTGIYGYTF.

The chain employs TRBV11-3 and TRBJ2-1, with TRBD2 matching 9 bases. Germline V gene lookup returns CDR1 SGHNT and CDR2 YENEEA. J lost 3 bases, V lost 5 bases, and 5 bases had no gene match. CDR3 size: 15 residues. The CDR3 reads CASSVAGEVYNEQFF. CDR3 DNA: TGTGCCAGCAGCGTAGCGGGAGAGGTCTACAATGAGCAGTTCTTC.

About this clone itself: Different DNA sequences within this sample yield the same CDR3. This chain connects TRBV5-1 to TRBJ2-1, with 10 nucleotides matching TRBD2. CDR3 size: 15 residues. V was pared by 2 bases and J by 3 bases, with 2 bases of the junction left unmatched. Germline loops: CDR1 SGHRS, CDR2 YFSETQ. CDR3 DNA: TGCGCCAGCAGCTTTGGACTAGCGGTCTACAATGAGCAGTTCTTC. It specifies CASSFGLAVYNEQFF.

The J gene is TRBJ1-5, the V gene TRBV6-5; unclear D gene. Trimming pared 6 bases from V and 3 bases from J, leaving 15 bases between. CDR1 is MNHEY, CDR2 SVGAGI, per germline. The CDR3 spans 15 residues. The CDR3 region is CASRGSRASNQPQHF. CDR3 nucleotide sequence: TGTGCCAGCAGGGGGAGTCGGGCCTCCAATCAGCCCCAGCATTTT.

This clone showed up just once. The chain combines TRBV5-5 with TRBJ2-3; 11 bases line up with TRBD1. This CDR3 has 17 residues. Trimming removed 1 base from V and 1 base from J; junction bases left unmatched: 5. From germline, CDR1 is SGHKS and CDR2 YYEKEE (reference sequence). This CDR3 reads CASSLTGTGGGTDTQYF. CDR3 nucleotides: TGTGCCAGCAGCTTGACCGGGACAGGGGGGGGCACAGATACGCAGTATTTT.

The chain couples TRBV9 to TRBJ2-1; D not certain. The CDR3 consists of 15 residues. V was trimmed by 0 bases and J by 0 bases, leaving 7 bases between them. Germline V CDR1 and CDR2: SGDLS, YYNGEE. CDR3 sequence reads: CASSVGVDSYNEQFF. The CDR3 DNA is TGTGCCAGCAGCGTAGGGGTGGACTCCTACAATGAGCAGTTCTTC.

The V call is TRBV5-1, the J call TRBJ2-7, with D possibly being TRBD1 (6 bases). Between the trimmed V and J ends, which lost 2 bases and 5 bases, there was a span of 14 bases. The CDR3 length is 14 residues. The germline gives CDR1 SGHRS, CDR2 YFSETQ. The CDR3 loop is CASSFWTEGNEQYF. DNA of the CDR3: TGCGCCAGCAGCTTTTGGACAGAAGGAAACGAGCAGTACTTC.

The CDR3 protein is CAIRGLVNQPQHF. The CDR3 DNA is TGTGCCATCAGGGGGTTGGTTAATCAGCCCCAGCATTTT. The chain links TRBV10-3 to TRBJ1-5; D call uncertain. The CDR3 spans 13 residues. CDR1 is ENHRY, CDR2 SYGVKD, per germline. V gave up 6 bases and J gave up 4 bases, with 10 bases separating them.

This clone was seen a single time. The rearrangement links TRBV15 to TRBJ2-1; D gene ambiguous. The CDR3 loop spans 14 amino acids. V was clipped by 0 bases and J by 5 bases, with 8 bases between them. Germline CDR1 and CDR2: LNHNV and YYDKDF (reference sequence). CDR3 sequence: CATSRDGVNNEQFF. In nucleotides, the CDR3 is TGTGCCACCAGCAGAGATGGAGTCAACAATGAGCAGTTCTTC.

V is TRBV18 and J is TRBJ2-7; 13 positions match TRBD2. The CDR3 spans 16 residues. Germline V lookup: CDR1 KGHSH, CDR2 LQKENI. The V segment lost 1 base and the J segment 7 bases; nucleotides outside the gene matches: 7. The CDR3, as DNA: TGTGCCAGCTCACCACGGACACTAGCGGGAGGGAGTGAGCAGTACTTC. Protein product: CASSPRTLAGGSEQYF. The entire variable domain, with the rest obtained from reference TRBV18 and TRBJ2-7, is as follows: NAGVMQNPRHLVRRRGQEARLRCSPMKGHSHVYWYRQLPEEGLKFMVYLQKENIIDESGMPKERFSAEFPKEGPSILRIQQVVRGDSAAYFCASSPRTLAGGSEQYFGPGTRLTVT.

V usage is TRBV6-1 and J usage is TRBJ1-2; D not resolved. The V gene's germline CDR1 is MNHNS and CDR2 SASEGT. The CDR3 has 13 amino acids. V was pared by 2 bases and J by 5 bases, with 9 bases between. The CDR3 nucleotides are TGTGCCAGCAGTGAATTTATGGAGTATGGCTACACCTTC. Its translation is CASSEFMEYGYTF.

This sequence joins TRBV27 and TRBJ1-1; D uncertain. Looked up from germline, CDR1 is MNHEY and CDR2 is SMNVEV (reference sequence). The CDR3 consists of 14 residues. V lost 2 bases and J lost 3, with 10 bases in between. The CDR3 coding sequence is TGTGCCAGCAGTTTACTGGGTACGGACACTGAAGCTTTCTTT. It encodes CASSLLGTDTEAFF.

With regard to this clone: Other DNA sequences in the same sample also yield this CDR3. The chain joins TRBV29-1 to TRBJ1-4; D is unclear. The CDR3 extends over 11 amino acids. V lost 4 bases, J lost 5 bases, and 5 bases lay in between. Germline assignment: CDR1 SQVTM and CDR2 ANQGSEA. This CDR3 is CSVGSNEKLFF. In DNA, the CDR3 is TGCAGCGTTGGATCAAATGAAAAACTGTTTTTT.

This clone was seen just once. The V call is TRBV7-2, the J call TRBJ2-3; D is undetermined. This CDR3 has 13 residues. Germline values: CDR1 SGHTA, CDR2 FQGNSA. V dropped 5 bases and J dropped 4 bases, with 10 bases sitting between them. The DNA of the CDR3 is TGTGCCAGCAGCCGGCAAGCCCCAGATACGCAGTATTTT. Encoded protein: CASSRQAPDTQYF.

This clone was observed a single time. The rearrangement joins TRBV16 to TRBJ2-7; maybe TRBD1 (7 bases). Germline V gene data show CDR1 as KGHSY and CDR2 as FQNENV. V lost 6 bases, J lost 5 bases, and 20 bases lay in between. CDR3 length: 15 residues. The CDR3 loop reads CASSLRGERGHEQYF. The CDR3 DNA follows: TGTGCCAGCAGTCTCAGGGGGGAGAGGGGACACGAGCAGTACTTC.

Details on this clone: In the same sample, other DNA sequences code for this CDR3. This chain connects TRBV2 to TRBJ2-2; TRBD2 agrees at 10 bases. This CDR3 is built from 14 residues. Per the germline V gene, CDR1 is SNHLY and CDR2 is FYNNEI. Trimming took 5 bases from V and 4 from J; bases not matched to a gene: 1. The CDR3: CASSRTSGTGELFF. The CDR3 DNA follows: TGTGCCAGCAGTCGGACTAGCGGCACCGGGGAGCTGTTTTTT.

The chain recombines TRBV11-3 with TRBJ2-2, with D unclear. Trimming took 2 bases from V and 2 from J, leaving 12 bases between them. Germline V gene sequence: CDR1 SGHNT, CDR2 YENEEA. The CDR3 runs to 16 residues. This CDR3 reads CASSLNTRLNTGELFF. The CDR3 coding sequence is TGTGCCAGCAGCTTAAACACCCGACTTAACACCGGGGAGCTGTTTTTT. Supplemented by reference TRBV11-3 and TRBJ2-2, the full variable domain reads EAGVVQSPRYKIIEKKQPVAFWCNPISGHNTLYWYLQNLGQGPELLIRYENEEAVDDSQLPKDRFSAERLKGVDSTLKIQPAELGDSAVYLCASSLNTRLNTGELFFGEGSRLTVL.

The rearrangement links TRBV7-8 to TRBJ2-7; D perhaps matches TRBD1 (6 bases). Trimming stripped 6 bases from V and 0 bases from J, with 18 bases between. This CDR3 region has 16 residues. CDR1 is SGHVS and CDR2 is FQNEAQ in the germline V gene. Here the CDR3 reads CASSTHRAFPSYEQYF. In DNA form, the CDR3 reads TGTGCCAGCAGTACCCACAGGGCCTTCCCCTCCTACGAGCAGTACTTC.

The chain is built from TRBV9 and TRBJ2-5; 7 bases are shared with TRBD1. The CDR3 covers 14 residues. CDR1 is SGDLS, CDR2 YYNGEE, per germline. V lost 4 bases, J lost 0 bases, and 3 bases stayed unmatched. The CDR3 DNA reads TGTGCCAGCAGCCTACAGGGGTACCAAGAGACCCAGTACTTC. The encoded protein is CASSLQGYQETQYF.

The J gene is TRBJ2-3, the V gene TRBV2; no clear D. V lost 4 bases and J lost 1, with 9 bases in between. Germline CDR1 is SNHLY and CDR2 is FYNNEI. The CDR3 contains 14 residues. CDR3 protein: CASSVSLGTDTQYF. The CDR3 DNA reads as TGTGCCAGCAGTGTATCGCTCGGCACAGATACGCAGTATTTT. Combining the CDR3 with reference TRBV2 and TRBJ2-3 gives the whole variable domain EPEVTQTPSHQVTQMGQEVILRCVPISNHLYFYWYRQILGQKVEFLVSFYNNEISEKSEIFDDQFSVERPDGSNFTLKIRSTKLEDSAMYFCASSVSLGTDTQYFGPGTRLTVL.

This chain connects TRBV5-1 to TRBJ2-1; no reliable D call. Germline loops: CDR1 SGHRS, CDR2 YFSETQ. Between the trimmed V and J ends, which lost 2 bases and 5 bases, there was a span of 2 bases. CDR3 length: 11 residues. CDR3 DNA: TGCGCCAGCAGCTTCCACAATGAGCAGTTCTTC. Protein: CASSFHNEQFF. Drawing the rest from reference TRBV5-1 and TRBJ2-1, the complete variable domain is KAGVTQTPRYLIKTRGQQVTLSCSPISGHRSVSWYQQTPGQGLQFLFEYFSETQRNKGNFPGRFSGRQFSNSRSEMNVSTLELGDSALYLCASSFHNEQFFGPGTRLTVL.

The chain employs TRBV27 and TRBJ2-6; D is ambiguous. The V and J ends lost 6 bases and 4 bases respectively, with 16 bases between them. Germline lookup yields CDR1 MNHEY and CDR2 SMNVEV (reference sequence). The CDR3 extends over 16 amino acids. Written as DNA, the CDR3 is TGTGCCAGCAGCTTTTTAAGGGCGCCGGGGGCCAACGTCCTGACTTTC. It translates to CASSFLRAPGANVLTF.

The gene calls are TRBV19 and TRBJ1-2; no reliable D call. This CDR3 contains 13 residues. The V gene's germline CDR1 is LNHDA and CDR2 SQIVND (reference sequence). V lost 4 bases and J lost 5, with 11 bases in between. This CDR3 is CASSTGSEYGYTF. DNA of the CDR3: TGTGCCAGTAGTACTGGGAGTGAGTATGGCTACACCTTC.

The chain employs TRBV7-2 and TRBJ2-3; TRBD1 is a possible D gene (5 bases). Trimming stripped 2 bases from V and 2 bases from J, with 11 bases between. This CDR3 spans 15 amino acids. Germline CDR1 is SGHTA and CDR2 is FQGNSA. CDR3 amino acids: CASSLTGPNTDTQYF. The CDR3 nucleotides are TGTGCCAGCAGCTTAACAGGTCCCAACACAGATACGCAGTATTTT.

The sample holds one count of this clone. The CDR3 here is CASSLGQGGYQETQYF. In DNA form, the CDR3 reads TGTGCCAGTAGCCTCGGACAGGGGGGGTACCAAGAGACCCAGTACTTC. The chain joins TRBV19 to TRBJ2-5, with 10 positions matching TRBD1. CDR1 is LNHDA, CDR2 SQIVND, per germline (reference sequence). The junction had 7 bases not matched to a gene; V was cut back by 6 bases and J by 0 bases. This CDR3 region has 16 residues.